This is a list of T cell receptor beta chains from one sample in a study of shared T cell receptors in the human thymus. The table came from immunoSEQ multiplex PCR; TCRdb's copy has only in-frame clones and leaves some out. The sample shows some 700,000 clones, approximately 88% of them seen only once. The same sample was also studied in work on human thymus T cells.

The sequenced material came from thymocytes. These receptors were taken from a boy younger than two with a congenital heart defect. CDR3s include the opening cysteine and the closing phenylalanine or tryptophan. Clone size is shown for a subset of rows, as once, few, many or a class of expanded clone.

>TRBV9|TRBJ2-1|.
CASSVRLAFDEQFF
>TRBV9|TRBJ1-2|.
CASSAYRDRGLGYTF
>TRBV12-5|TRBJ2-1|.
CASVPRTSGRQNNEQFF
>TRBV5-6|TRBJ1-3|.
CASSLAAGQALGNTIYF
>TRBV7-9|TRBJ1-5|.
CASSLAAGGYSNQPQHF
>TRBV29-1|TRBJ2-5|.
CSVLGSSETQYF
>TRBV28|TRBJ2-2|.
CASSFIAGANTGELFF
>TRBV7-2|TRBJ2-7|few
CASSPSYEQYF
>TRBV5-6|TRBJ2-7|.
CASSTTDRVLQGQYF
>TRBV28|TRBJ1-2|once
CASSLFPGEYNYGYTF
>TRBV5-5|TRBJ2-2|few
CASSLVGETGELFF
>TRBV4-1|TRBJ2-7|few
CASSLDGSYEQYF
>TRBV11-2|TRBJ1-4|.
CASRDGTGGLVTNEKLFF
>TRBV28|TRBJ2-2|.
CASRSRGSGELFF
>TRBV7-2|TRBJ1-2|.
CASSPRDRGSLDYGYTF
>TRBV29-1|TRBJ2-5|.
CSAAGGVGQETQYF
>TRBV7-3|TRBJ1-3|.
CASSLPTTPSSGNTIYF
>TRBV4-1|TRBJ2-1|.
CASSQDEGGLRFF
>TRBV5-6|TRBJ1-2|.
CASRQGANYGYTF